These T cell receptor beta chains were read from a single sample in a study of T-cell memory formation after mild COVID-19. TCRdb reanalysed the 5' RACE reads using MiXCR and keeps one entry per CDR3 protein. This table holds around 300,000 distinct CDR3 sequences, under 8.5% found once. Sample: PBMCs or a T cell subset sorted from them (not recorded which). Receptor source: a man between 18 and 29 years old who had mild COVID-19 (a few samples of this study predate the infection). Cell type and time point are not known. CDR3s include the opening cysteine and the closing phenylalanine or tryptophan. The order of the fields is V gene, D gene, CDR3 protein. D genes are given only for firm matches.

TRBV19 | . | CASSMGIRGYQPQHF
TRBV20-1 | . | CSARSPEGASYNEQFF
TRBV14 | . | CASSPRLGNNEQFF
TRBV6-5 | TRBD2 | CASDRLAGRRGRRDTQYF
TRBV2 | . | CASSEVGEVTQYF
TRBV7-2 | . | CASSSQGGEQYF
TRBV20-1 | TRBD1 | CSAGAGTEVQETQYF
TRBV7-9 | . | CASSRVVDTQYF
TRBV12-3/TRBV12-4 | . | CASSDSLADTQYF
TRBV20-1 | . | CSAKTRDKRPTNEKLFF
TRBV20-1 | . | CSAPDPQGTEQFF
TRBV6-2/TRBV6-3 | . | CASSYSGISTDTQYF
TRBV7-2 | . | CASSLARLTEAFF
TRBV7-9 | . | CASSLLEIGGGYTF
TRBV9 | . | CASSDNVRGHSPYEQYF
TRBV6-5 | TRBD1 | CASSQTGEGANVLTF
TRBV12-3/TRBV12-4 | TRBD1 | CASSSSGQGAIEAFF
TRBV5-1 | . | CASSLRRVPDTQYF
TRBV7-2 | TRBD1 | CASASTGAVGNTIYF
TRBV4-3 | . | CASSQDFSEINIQYF
TRBV7-6 | TRBD1 | CASSFSPGTGVLLYGYTF
TRBV6-1 | . | CASSGSGGARYQPQHF
TRBV19 | . | CASSIRVNTEAFF
TRBV10-2 | TRBD1 | CASSDGTANTGELFF
TRBV5-1 | TRBD2 | CASSFPSGGGQYF
TRBV5-1 | . | CASSPQGSLETQYF
TRBV5-1 | . | CASSSSRNEQFF
TRBV12-3/TRBV12-4 | . | CASSHPSYEQYF
TRBV7-2 | . | CASSLPNQETQYF
TRBV5-5 | . | CASSMGVNTGELFF
TRBV5-4 | . | CASSPLGGLHEQFF
TRBV12-3/TRBV12-4 | . | CASSLGGISYEQYF
TRBV28 | . | CASSPGTRRDEQFF
TRBV5-1 | . | CASSLVPPTDTQYF
TRBV12-3/TRBV12-4 | . | CASRPRRRSPSTDTQYF
TRBV19 | TRBD1 | CVTGTRQPQHF
TRBV7-9 | . | CASSLLGDPAFF
TRBV7-9 | . | CASSQAGPYEQYF
TRBV10-3 | TRBD1 | CAIRYDRGRHVGYTF
TRBV20-1 | TRBD1 | CSARKGTGGDEQFF
TRBV6-5 | TRBD1 | CASSIPPGTGRCNEQFF
TRBV27 | . | CASREGSGRNRYTF
TRBV12-3/TRBV12-4 | . | CASSLPGNQPQHF
TRBV5-1 | . | CASREAGKLNEQFF
TRBV19 | . | CASSIVERLNTEAFF
TRBV7-2 | . | CASTPGIGYEQYF
TRBV29-1 | . | CSVRAISGNTIYF
TRBV27 | . | CASRGGSHTGELFF